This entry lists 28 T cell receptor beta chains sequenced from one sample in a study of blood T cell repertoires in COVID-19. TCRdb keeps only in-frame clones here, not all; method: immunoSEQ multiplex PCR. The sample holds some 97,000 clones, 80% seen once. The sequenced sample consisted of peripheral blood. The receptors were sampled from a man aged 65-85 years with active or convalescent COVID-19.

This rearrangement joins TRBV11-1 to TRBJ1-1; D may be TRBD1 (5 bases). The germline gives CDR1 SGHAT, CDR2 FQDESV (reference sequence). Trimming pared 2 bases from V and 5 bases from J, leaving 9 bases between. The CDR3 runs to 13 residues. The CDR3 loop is CASSLRQRTEAFF. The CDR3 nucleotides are TGTGCCAGCAGCTTAAGACAGAGGACTGAAGCTTTCTTT.

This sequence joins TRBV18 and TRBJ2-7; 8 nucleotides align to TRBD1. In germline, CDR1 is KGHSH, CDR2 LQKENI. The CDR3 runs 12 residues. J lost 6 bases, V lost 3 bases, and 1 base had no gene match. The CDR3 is CASSPDRVEQYF. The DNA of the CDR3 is TGTGCCAGCTCACCGGACAGGGTCGAGCAGTACTTC.

The CDR3 nucleotides are TGTGCCAGCAGTTTATCACTGAATCTTGGAAACACCATATATTTT. Its translation: CASSLSLNLGNTIYF. The chain uses TRBV28 and TRBJ1-3; D gene ambiguous. The CDR3 is 15 residues long. V was cut by 1 base and J by 3 bases, with 10 bases left in between. The germline CDR1 and CDR2 sequences are MDHEN and SYDVKM.

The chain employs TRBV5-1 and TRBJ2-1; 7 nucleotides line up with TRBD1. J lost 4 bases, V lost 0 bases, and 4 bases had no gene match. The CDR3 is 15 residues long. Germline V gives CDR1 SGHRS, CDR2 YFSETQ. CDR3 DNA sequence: TGCGCCAGCAGCTTGGGGCAGGGGGAATACAATGAGCAGTTCTTC. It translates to CASSLGQGEYNEQFF.

The CDR3 region is CASSSLLGQSNYGYTF. The CDR3 DNA is TGTGCCAGCAGTTCCCTCTTAGGACAGAGTAACTATGGCTACACCTTC. V and J are TRBV6-5 and TRBJ1-2, with D possibly TRBD1 on 6 matching bases. Germline lookup yields CDR1 MNHEY and CDR2 SVGAGI. V lost 4 bases, J lost 1 base, and 16 bases lay in between. The CDR3 has 16 residues.

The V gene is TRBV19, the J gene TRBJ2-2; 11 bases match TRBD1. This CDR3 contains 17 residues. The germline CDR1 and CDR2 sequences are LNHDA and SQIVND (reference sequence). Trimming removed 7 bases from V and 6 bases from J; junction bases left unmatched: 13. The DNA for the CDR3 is TGTGCCAGTACCTCCGTGGTTGGACAGGGGGCCTCCGGGGAGCTGTTTTTT. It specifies CASTSVVGQGASGELFF.

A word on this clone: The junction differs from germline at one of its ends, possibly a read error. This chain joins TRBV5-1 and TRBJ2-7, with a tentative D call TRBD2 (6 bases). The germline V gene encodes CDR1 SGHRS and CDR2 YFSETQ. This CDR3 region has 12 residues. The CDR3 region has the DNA TGCGCCAGCAGCTTGGGGTCGGGAGACCCTCGTTTC. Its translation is CASSLGSGDPRF.

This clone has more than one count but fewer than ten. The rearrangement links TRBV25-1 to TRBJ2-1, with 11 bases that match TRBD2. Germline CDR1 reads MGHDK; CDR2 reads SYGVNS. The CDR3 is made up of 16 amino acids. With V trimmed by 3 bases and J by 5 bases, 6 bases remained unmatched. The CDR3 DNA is TGTGCCAGCAGTGACCAGACTAGCGGGGAACACAATGAGCAGTTCTTC. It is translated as CASSDQTSGEHNEQFF.

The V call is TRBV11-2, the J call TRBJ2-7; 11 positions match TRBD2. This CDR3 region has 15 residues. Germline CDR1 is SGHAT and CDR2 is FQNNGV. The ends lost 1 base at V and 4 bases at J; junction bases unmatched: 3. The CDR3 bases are TGTGCCAGCAGCTTAGGACTAGCGGGACCATACGAGCAGTACTTC. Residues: CASSLGLAGPYEQYF. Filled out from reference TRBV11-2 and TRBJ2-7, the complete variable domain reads EAGVAQSPRYKIIEKRQSVAFWCNPISGHATLYWYQQILGQGPKLLIQFQNNGVVDDSQLPKDRFSAERLKGVDSTLKIQPAKLEDSAVYLCASSLGLAGPYEQYFGPGTRLTVT.

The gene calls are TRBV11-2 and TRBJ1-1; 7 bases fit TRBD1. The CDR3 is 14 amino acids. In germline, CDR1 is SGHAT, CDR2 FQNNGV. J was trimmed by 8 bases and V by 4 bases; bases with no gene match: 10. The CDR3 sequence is CASSSVQGTAEAFF. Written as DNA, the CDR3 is TGTGCCAGCAGCTCTGTCCAAGGGACAGCAGAAGCTTTCTTT.

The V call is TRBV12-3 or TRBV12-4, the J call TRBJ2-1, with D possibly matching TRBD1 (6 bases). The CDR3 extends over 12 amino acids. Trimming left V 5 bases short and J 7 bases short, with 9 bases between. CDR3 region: CASSEQGNEQFF. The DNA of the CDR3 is TGTGCCAGCAGTGAACAGGGTAATGAGCAGTTCTTC.

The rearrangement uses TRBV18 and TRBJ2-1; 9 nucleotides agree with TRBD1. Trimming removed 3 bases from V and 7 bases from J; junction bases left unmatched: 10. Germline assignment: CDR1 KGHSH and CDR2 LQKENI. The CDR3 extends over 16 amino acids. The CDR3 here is CASSPSKTGGLNEQFF. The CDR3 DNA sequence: TGTGCCAGCTCACCTTCCAAGACAGGGGGTCTAAATGAGCAGTTCTTC.

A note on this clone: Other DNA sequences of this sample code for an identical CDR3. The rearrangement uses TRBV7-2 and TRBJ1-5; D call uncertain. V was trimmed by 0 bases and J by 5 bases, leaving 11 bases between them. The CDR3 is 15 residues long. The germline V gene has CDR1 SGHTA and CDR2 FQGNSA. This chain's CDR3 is CASSLAGREDQPQHF. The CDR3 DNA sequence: TGTGCCAGCAGCTTAGCGGGGAGGGAAGATCAGCCCCAGCATTTT.

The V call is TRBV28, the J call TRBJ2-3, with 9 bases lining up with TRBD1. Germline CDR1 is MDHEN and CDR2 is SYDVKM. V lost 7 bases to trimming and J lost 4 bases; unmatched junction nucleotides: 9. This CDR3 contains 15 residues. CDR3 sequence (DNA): TGTGCCAGCACATGGGGGACAGGGTGGGCAGATACGCAGTATTTT. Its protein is CASTWGTGWADTQYF.

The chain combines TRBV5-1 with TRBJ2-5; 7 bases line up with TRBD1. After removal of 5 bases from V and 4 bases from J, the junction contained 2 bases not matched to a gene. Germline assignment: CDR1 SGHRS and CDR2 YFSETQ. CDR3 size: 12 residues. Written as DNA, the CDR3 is TGCGCCAGCAGGTCAGGGGGAGAGACCCAGTACTTC. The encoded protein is CASRSGGETQYF.

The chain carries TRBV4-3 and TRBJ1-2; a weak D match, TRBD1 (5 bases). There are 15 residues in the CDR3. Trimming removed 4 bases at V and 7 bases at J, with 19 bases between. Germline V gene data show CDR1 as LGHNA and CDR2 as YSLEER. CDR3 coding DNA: TGCGCCAGCAGCCGTCAAGGTGGGGGGGATGGTGGCTACACCTTC. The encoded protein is CASSRQGGGDGGYTF.

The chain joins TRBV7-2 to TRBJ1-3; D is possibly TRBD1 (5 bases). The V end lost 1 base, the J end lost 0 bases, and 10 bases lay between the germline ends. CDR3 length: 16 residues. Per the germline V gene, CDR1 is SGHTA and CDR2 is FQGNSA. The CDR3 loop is CASSLVGGNSGNTIYF. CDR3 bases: TGTGCCAGCAGCTTAGTGGGGGGGAACTCTGGAAACACCATATATTTT.

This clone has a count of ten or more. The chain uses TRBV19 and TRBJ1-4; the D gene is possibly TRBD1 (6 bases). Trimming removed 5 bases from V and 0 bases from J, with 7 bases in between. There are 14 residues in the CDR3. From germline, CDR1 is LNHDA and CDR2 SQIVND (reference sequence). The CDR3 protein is CASSYRATNEKLFF. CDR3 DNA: TGTGCCAGTAGTTACAGGGCAACTAATGAAAAACTGTTTTTT.

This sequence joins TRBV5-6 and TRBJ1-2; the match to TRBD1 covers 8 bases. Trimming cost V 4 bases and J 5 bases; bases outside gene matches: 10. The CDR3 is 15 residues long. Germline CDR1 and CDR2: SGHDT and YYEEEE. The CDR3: CASSRTQGVKYGYTF. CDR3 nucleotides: TGTGCCAGCAGCCGTACACAGGGGGTCAAGTATGGCTACACCTTC.

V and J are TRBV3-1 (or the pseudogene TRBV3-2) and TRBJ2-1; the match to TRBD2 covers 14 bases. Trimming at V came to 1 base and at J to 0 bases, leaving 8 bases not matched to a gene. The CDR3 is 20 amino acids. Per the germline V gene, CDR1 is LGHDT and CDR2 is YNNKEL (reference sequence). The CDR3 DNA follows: TGTGCCAGCAGCCAAGTGGGACTAGCGGGAGTGGGGGGCTCCTACAATGAGCAGTTCTTC. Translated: CASSQVGLAGVGGSYNEQFF.

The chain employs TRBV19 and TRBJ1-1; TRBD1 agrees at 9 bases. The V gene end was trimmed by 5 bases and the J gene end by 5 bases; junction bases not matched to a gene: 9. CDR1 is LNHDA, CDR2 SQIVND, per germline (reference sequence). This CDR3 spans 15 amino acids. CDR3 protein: CASSPPGQGGTEAFF. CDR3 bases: TGTGCCAGTAGTCCACCGGGACAGGGAGGGACTGAAGCTTTCTTT.

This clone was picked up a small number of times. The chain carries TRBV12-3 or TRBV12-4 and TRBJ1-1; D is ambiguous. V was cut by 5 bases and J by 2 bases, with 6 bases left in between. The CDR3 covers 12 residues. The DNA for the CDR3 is TGTGCCAGCAGTACAGAAAACACTGAAGCTTTCTTT. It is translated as CASSTENTEAFF.

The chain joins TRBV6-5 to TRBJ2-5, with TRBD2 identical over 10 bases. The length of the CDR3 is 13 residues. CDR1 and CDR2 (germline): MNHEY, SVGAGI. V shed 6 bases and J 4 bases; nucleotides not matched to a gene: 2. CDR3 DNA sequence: TGTGCCAGCAGGACTAGCGGGCTAGAGACCCAGTACTTC. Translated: CASRTSGLETQYF.

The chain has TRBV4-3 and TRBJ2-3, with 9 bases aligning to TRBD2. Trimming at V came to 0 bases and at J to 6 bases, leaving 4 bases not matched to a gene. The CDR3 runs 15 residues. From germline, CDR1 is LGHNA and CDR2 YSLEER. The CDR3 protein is CASSQDAGGQDTQYF. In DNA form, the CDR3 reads TGCGCCAGCAGCCAAGATGCGGGGGGGCAGGATACGCAGTATTTT.

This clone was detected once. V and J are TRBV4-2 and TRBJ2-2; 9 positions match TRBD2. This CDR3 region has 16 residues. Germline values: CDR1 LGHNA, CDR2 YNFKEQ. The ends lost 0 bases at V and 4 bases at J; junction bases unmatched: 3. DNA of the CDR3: TGTGCCAGCAGCCAAGATCAGGGACTAGCCACCGGGGAGCTGTTTTTT. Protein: CASSQDQGLATGELFF.

The CDR3 DNA reads as TGTGCCACCAGTGATTCCGGGTCTCCTGGCACTGAAGCTTTCTTT. This codes for CATSDSGSPGTEAFF. The chain carries TRBV24-1 and TRBJ1-1; D unclear. CDR3 length equals 15 residues. From germline, CDR1 is KGHDR and CDR2 SFDVKD. Trimming removed 2 bases from V and 4 bases from J, with 13 bases in between.

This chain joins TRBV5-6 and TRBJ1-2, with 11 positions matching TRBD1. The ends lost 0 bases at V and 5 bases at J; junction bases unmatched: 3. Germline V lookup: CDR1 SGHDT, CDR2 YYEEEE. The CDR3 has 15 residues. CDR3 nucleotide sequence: TGTGCCAGCAGCTTGGCTGGACAGGGGGCATATGGCTACACCTTC. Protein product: CASSLAGQGAYGYTF.

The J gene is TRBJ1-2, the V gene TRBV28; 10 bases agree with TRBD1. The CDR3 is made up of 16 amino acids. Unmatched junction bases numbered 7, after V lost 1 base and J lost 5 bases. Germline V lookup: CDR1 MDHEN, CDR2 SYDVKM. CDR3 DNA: TGTGCCAGCAGTTTATTGCCGGGACAGGGGAAATATGGCTACACCTTC. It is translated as CASSLLPGQGKYGYTF.